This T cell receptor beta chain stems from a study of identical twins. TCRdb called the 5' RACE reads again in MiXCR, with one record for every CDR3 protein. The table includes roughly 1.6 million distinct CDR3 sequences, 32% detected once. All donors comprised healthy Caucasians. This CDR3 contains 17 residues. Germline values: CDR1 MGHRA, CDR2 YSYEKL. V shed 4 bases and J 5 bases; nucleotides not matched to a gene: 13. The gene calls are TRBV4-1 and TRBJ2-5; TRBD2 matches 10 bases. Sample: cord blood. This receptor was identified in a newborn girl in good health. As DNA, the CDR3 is TGCGCCAGCAGCCTTATGCCCGGCACTAGCGGGAACGAGACCCAGTACTTC. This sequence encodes CASSLMPGTSGNETQYF.